These 2 T cell receptor beta chains were all obtained from the same sample, sequenced in a study of CD8 T cells in Susac syndrome. Random hexamers were used to reverse transcribe the RNA input (about 0.45 to 1 ug). TCRdb processed the immunoSEQ multiplex PCR reads anew with MiXCR; each CDR3 protein has one entry. This sample carries some 450,000 distinct CDR3 sequences, approximately 89% of them seen once, and the ten largest clones take around 0.12%. What was sequenced was CD8+ T cells from PBMCs. The receptors here all came from a human donor with multiple sclerosis.

The count of this clonotype is one. V usage is TRBV27 and J usage is TRBJ2-1; 12 positions agree with TRBD1. Trimming took 5 bases from V and 8 from J; bases not matched to a gene: 34. CDR3 length: 24 amino acids. Germline CDR1 MNHEY, CDR2 SMNVEV (reference sequence). The chain's CDR3 is CASSPYYRDRGPLTSGGPTDEQFF. CDR3 nucleotide sequence: TGTGCCAGCAGTCCTTATTACCGGGACAGGGGGCCCCTGACTAGCGGAGGTCCGACCGATGAGCAGTTCTTC.

The chain employs TRBV7-8 and TRBJ1-1; 9 bases match TRBD1. The CDR3 is 13 amino acids. CDR1 SGHVS and CDR2 FQNEAQ come from the germline V gene. The ends lost 2 bases at V and 9 bases at J; junction bases unmatched: 4. The CDR3 DNA sequence: TGTGCCAGCAGCTTACACAGGGGGCTTAAAGCTTTCTTT. This translates into CASSLHRGLKAFF.